The clone carrying this TCR beta chain was observed at least ten times. Its matching antigen is unknown. The data are from a study of CD8 T cells in ankylosing spondylitis. Findings of the study overall: For ankylosing spondylitis blood, a TCR beta motif of seven to nine highly homologous variants appeared characteristic.

From the 5' RACE reads, TCRdb called clonotypes with MiXCR, one entry per CDR3 protein. The table records about 460,000 distinct CDR3 sequences, roughly 5% of them present only once. The source of this sequence is a male donor with ankylosing spondylitis. Sequencing was performed on blood, either unsorted or a sorted T cell fraction (not recorded which).

CDR3 coding DNA: TGCAGTGCTCTCAGGGGAGGGGAGACTGAAGCTTTCTTT. Protein sequence: CSALRGGETEAFF. The rearrangement joins TRBV20-1 to TRBJ1-1, with D possibly being TRBD1 (6 bases). The length of the CDR3 is 13 residues. The germline V gene has CDR1 DFQATT and CDR2 SNEGSKA (reference sequence). V was shortened by 5 bases and J by 5 bases, with 15 bases between the two germline ends.